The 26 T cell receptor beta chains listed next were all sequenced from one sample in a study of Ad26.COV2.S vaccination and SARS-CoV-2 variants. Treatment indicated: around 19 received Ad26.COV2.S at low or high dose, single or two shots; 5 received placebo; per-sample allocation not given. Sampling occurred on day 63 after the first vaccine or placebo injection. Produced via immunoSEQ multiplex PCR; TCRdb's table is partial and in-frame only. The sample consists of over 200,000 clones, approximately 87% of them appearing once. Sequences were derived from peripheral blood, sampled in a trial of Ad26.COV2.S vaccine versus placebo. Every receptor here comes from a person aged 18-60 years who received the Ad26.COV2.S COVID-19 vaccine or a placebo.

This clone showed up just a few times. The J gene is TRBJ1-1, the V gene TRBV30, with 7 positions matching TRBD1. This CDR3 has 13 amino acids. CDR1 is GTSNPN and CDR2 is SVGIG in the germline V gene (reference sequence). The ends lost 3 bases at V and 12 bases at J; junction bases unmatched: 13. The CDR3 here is CAWRSPGTAMTFF. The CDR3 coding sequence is TGTGCCTGGAGATCACCCGGGACAGCGATGACTTTCTTT.

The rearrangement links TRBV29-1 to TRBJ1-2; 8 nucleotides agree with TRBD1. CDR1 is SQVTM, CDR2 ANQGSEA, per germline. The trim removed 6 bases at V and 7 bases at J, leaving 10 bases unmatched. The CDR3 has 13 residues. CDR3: CSVRDRSSFGYTF. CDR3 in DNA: TGCAGCGTGCGGGACAGGTCTTCCTTTGGCTACACCTTC.

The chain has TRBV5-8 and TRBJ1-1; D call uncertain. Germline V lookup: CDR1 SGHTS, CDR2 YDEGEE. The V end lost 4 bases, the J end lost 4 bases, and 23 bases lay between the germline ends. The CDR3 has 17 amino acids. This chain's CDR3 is CASSTDWREGGVTEAFF. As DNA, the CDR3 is TGTGCCAGCAGCACTGATTGGCGAGAGGGAGGAGTCACTGAAGCTTTCTTT. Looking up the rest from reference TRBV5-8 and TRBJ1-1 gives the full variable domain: EAGVTQSPTHLIKTRGQQATLRCSPISGHTSVYWYQQALGLGLQFLLWYDEGEERNRGNFPPRFSGRQFPNYSSELNVNALELEDSALYLCASSTDWREGGVTEAFFGQGTRLTVV.

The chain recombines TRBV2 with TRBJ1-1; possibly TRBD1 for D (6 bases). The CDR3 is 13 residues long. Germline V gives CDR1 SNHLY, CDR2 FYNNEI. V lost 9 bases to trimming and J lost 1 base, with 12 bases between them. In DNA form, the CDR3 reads TGTGCCAGTCAACAGGGTAGGAACACTGAAGCTTTCTTT. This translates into CASQQGRNTEAFF.

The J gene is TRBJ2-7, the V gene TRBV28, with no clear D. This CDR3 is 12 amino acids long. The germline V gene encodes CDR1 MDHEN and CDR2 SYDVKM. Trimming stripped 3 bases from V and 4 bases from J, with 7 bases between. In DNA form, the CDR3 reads TGTGCCAGCAGTTTGGTACATTACGAGCAGTACTTC. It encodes CASSLVHYEQYF.

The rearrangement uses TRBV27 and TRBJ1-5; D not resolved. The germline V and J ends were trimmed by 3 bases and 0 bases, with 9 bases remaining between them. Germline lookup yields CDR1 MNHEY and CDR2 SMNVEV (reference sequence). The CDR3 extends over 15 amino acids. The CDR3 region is CASSFQGYSNQPQHF. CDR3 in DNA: TGTGCCAGCAGTTTTCAAGGGTATAGCAATCAGCCCCAGCATTTT.

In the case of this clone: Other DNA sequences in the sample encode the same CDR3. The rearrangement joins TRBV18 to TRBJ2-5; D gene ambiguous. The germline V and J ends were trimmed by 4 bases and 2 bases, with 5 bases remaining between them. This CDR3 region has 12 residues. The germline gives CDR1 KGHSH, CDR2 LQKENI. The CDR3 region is CASSLYQETQYF. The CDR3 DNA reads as TGTGCCAGCTCACTCTATCAAGAGACCCAGTACTTC.

The CDR3 loop is CASSYSLVNDEQFF. CDR3 DNA: TGTGCCAGCAGTTACTCATTGGTTAACGATGAGCAGTTCTTC. V gene TRBV6-2 or TRBV6-3 combines with J gene TRBJ2-1, with D unclear. The V and J ends lost 0 bases and 8 bases respectively, with 11 bases between them. The CDR3 contains 14 residues. From germline, CDR1 is MNHEY and CDR2 SVGEGT.

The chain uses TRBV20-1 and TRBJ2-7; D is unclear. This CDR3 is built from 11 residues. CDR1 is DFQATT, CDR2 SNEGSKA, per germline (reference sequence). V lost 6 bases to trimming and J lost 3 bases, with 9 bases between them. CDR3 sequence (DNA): TGCAGTGCCGACCTTTACTACGAGCAGTACTTC. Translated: CSADLYYEQYF.

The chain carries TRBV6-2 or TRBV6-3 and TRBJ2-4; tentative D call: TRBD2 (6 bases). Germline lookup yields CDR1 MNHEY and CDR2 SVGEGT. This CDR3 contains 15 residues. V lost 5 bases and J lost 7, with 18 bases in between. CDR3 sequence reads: CASSGTTGGRNIQYF. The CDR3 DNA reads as TGTGCCAGCAGTGGGACGACTGGAGGGAGGAACATTCAGTACTTC.

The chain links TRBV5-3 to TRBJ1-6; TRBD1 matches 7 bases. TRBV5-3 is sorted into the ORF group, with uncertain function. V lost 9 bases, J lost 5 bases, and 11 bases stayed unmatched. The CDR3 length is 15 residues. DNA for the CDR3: TGTGCCACCGGGATCCCTACAGGGGATAATTCACCCCTCCACTTT. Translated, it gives CATGIPTGDNSPLHF.

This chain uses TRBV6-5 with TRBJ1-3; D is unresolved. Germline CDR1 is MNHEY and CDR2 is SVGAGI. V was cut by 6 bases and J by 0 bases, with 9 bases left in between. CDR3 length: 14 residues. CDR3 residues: CASRMRASGNTIYF. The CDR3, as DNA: TGTGCCAGCAGAATGAGGGCCTCTGGAAACACCATATATTTT.

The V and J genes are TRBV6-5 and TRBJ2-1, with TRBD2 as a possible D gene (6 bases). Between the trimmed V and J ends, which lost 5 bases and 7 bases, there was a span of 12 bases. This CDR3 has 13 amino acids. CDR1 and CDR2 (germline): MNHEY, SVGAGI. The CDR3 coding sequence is TGTGCCAGCAGTAACCTACTAGCAAATGAGCAGTTCTTC. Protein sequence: CASSNLLANEQFF.

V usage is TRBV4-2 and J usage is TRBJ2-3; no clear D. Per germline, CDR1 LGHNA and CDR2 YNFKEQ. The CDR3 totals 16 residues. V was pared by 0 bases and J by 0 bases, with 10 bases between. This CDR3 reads CASSQDRLDSTDTQYF. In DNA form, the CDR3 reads TGTGCCAGCAGCCAAGATAGATTGGATAGCACAGATACGCAGTATTTT.

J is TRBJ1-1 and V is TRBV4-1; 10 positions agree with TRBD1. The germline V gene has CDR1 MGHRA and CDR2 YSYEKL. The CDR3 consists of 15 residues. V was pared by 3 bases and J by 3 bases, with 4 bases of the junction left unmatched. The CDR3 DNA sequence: TGCGCCAGCAGCCAGGAGGACAGGGGGGACACTGAAGCTTTCTTT. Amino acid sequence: CASSQEDRGDTEAFF.

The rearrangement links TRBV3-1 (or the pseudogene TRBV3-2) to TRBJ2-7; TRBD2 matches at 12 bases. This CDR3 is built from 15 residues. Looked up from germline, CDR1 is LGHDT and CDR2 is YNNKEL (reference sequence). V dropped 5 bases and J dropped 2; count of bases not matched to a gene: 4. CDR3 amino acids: CASSSRLAGAYEQYF. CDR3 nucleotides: TGTGCCAGCAGCTCACGACTAGCGGGGGCCTACGAGCAGTACTTC.

DNA of the CDR3: TGTGCCAGCAGTTACTTCCCTAGCGGGAGGAGCACAGATACGCAGTATTTT. It is translated as CASSYFPSGRSTDTQYF. The V and J genes are TRBV6-2 or TRBV6-3 and TRBJ2-3, with 11 bases matching TRBD2. The V segment lost 1 base and the J segment 0 bases; nucleotides outside the gene matches: 3. Germline assignment: CDR1 MNHEY and CDR2 SVGEGT. This CDR3 comprises 17 residues.

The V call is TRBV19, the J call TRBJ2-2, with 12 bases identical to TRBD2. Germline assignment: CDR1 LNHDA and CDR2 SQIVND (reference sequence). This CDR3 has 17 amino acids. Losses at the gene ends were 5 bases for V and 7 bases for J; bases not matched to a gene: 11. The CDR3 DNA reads TGTGCCAGTAGTCCGGAGCGACTAGCGGGGGCGGTCGGGGAGCTGTTTTTT. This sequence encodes CASSPERLAGAVGELFF.

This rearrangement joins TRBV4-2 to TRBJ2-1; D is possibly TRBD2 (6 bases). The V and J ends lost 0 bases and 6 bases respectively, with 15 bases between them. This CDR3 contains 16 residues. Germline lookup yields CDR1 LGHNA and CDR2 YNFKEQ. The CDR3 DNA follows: TGTGCCAGCAGCCAAGATGGGGACGGGAGAGTCAATGAGCAGTTCTTC. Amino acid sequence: CASSQDGDGRVNEQFF.

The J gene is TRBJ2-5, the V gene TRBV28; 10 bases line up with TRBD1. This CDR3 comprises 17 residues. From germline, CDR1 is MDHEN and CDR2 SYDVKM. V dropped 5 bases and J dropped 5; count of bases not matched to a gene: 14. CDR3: CASSRQEWDRGLETQYF. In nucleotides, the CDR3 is TGTGCCAGCAGTCGACAAGAATGGGACAGGGGCTTGGAGACCCAGTACTTC.

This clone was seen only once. The CDR3 sequence is CASSSTETSTDTQYF. In nucleotides, the CDR3 is TGTGCCAGCAGTTCGACAGAGACTAGCACAGATACGCAGTATTTT. This chain links TRBV27 with TRBJ2-3; tentative D call: TRBD1 (5 bases). With 4 bases removed from V and 0 bases from J, the gap between germline ends came to 11 bases. Germline V gene lookup returns CDR1 MNHEY and CDR2 SMNVEV (reference sequence). The CDR3 extends over 15 amino acids.

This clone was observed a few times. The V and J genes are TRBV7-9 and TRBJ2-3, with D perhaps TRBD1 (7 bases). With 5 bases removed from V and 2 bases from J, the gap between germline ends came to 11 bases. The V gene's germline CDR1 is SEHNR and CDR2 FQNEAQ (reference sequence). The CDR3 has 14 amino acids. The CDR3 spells CASSPGGITDTQYF. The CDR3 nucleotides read TGTGCCAGCAGCCCAGGGGGGATCACAGATACGCAGTATTTT.

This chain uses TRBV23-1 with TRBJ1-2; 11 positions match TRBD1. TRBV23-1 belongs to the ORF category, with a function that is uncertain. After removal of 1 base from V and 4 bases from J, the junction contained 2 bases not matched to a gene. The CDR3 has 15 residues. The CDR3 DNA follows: TGCGCCAGCAGTCAATTAGGGACAGGGGGCTATGGCTACACCTTC. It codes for CASSQLGTGGYGYTF.

The CDR3 sequence is CASSINQGETQYF. CDR3 DNA sequence: TGTGCCAGTAGTATCAATCAGGGAGAGACCCAGTACTTC. The chain recombines TRBV19 with TRBJ2-5, with TRBD1 as a possible D gene (5 bases). The ends were cut back, 3 bases at V and 4 bases at J, with 9 bases in the middle. The CDR3 totals 13 residues. The germline gives CDR1 LNHDA, CDR2 SQIVND (reference sequence).

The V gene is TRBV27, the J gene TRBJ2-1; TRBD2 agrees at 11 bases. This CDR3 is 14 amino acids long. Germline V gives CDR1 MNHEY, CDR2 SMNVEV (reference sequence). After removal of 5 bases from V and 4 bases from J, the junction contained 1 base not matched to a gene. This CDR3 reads CASSLAGGYNEQFF. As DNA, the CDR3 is TGTGCCAGCAGTCTAGCGGGAGGTTACAATGAGCAGTTCTTC.

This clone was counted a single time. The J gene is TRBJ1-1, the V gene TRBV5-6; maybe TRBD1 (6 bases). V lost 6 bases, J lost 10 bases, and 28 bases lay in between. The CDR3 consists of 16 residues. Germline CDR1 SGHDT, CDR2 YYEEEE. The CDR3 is CASTTLVQGRNQGAFF. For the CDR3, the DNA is TGTGCCAGCACCACCTTGGTCCAGGGGAGGAACCAAGGAGCTTTCTTT.